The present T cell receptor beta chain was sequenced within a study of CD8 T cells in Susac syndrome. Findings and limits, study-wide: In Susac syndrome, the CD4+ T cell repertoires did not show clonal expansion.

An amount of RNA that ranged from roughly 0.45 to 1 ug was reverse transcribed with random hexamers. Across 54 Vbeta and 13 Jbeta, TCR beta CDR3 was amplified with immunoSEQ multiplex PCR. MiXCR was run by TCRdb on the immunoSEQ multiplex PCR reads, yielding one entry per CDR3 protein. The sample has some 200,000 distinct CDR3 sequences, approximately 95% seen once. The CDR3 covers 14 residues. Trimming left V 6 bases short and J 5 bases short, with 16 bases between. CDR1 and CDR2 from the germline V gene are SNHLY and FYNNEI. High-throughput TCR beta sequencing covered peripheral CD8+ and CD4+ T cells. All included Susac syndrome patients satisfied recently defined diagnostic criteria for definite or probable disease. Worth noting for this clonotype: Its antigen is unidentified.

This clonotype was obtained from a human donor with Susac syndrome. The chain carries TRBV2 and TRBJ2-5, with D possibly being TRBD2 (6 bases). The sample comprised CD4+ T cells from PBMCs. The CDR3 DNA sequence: TGTGCCAGCAGGAAACCTACAGGAGGGGAGACCCAGTACTTC. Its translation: CASRKPTGGETQYF.